This is a list of T cell receptor beta chains from one sample in a study of CD8 T cells in ankylosing spondylitis. TCRdb redid the calling of the 5' RACE reads with MiXCR, one entry per CDR3 protein. The repertoire holds about 160,000 distinct CDR3 sequences, with 40% to 50% as singletons. The sample was synovial fluid, either unsorted or a sorted T cell fraction (not recorded which). The receptors were gathered from a male donor with ankylosing spondylitis. Each CDR3 is given with its conserved first and last residue. D genes are given only for firm matches. Clone size is stated in some rows and not others, as once, few, many or a class when expanded.

>TRBV20-1|TRBD2|TRBJ2-1|.
TGCAGTGCCTCGGGGGGTCCAAGCTCCTACAATGAGCAGTTCTTC
CSASGGPSSYNEQFF
>TRBV6-4|TRBD2|TRBJ2-3|few
TGTGCCAGCAGTGACTCGACTAGCGGGGGAGATACGCAGTATTTT
CASSDSTSGGDTQYF
>TRBV9|TRBD1|TRBJ1-2|.
TGTGCCAGCAGCACACGCTTACCCCGGGACAGGGAAGAGCCATATGGCTACACCTTC
CASSTRLPRDREEPYGYTF
>TRBV6-5|.|TRBJ2-7|.
TGTGCCAGCAGTTACAATCAGGTGGTCTCCCGCGAGCAGTACTTC
CASSYNQVVSREQYF
>TRBV29-1|TRBD2|TRBJ2-3|.
TGCAGCGTTGACTTACTAGCGGGAGAGGCAGATACGCAGTATTTT
CSVDLLAGEADTQYF
>TRBV25-1|TRBD2|TRBJ2-1|.
TGTGCCAGCAGTGGGCTAGCGGGGGACAATGAGCAGTTCTTC
CASSGLAGDNEQFF
>TRBV4-2|TRBD2|TRBJ2-7|.
TGTGCCAGCAGCCAAAGGGGGCCAGGGCTAGCGGGATACAGCTCCTACGAGCAGTACTTC
CASSQRGPGLAGYSSYEQYF
>TRBV12-3/TRBV12-4|.|TRBJ2-5|.
TGTGCCAGCAGTTTGGGGGGCAGGGGCATGACCCAGTACTTC
CASSLGGRGMTQYF
>TRBV20-1|.|TRBJ1-6|few
TGCAGTGCTTCTAGACGGGACTATAATTCACCCCTCCACTTT
CSASRRDYNSPLHF
>TRBV20-1|TRBD2|TRBJ2-5|few
TGCAGTGCTACCGGGACTAGCGGGTCCCACGGGATAGAGACCCAGTACTTC
CSATGTSGSHGIETQYF